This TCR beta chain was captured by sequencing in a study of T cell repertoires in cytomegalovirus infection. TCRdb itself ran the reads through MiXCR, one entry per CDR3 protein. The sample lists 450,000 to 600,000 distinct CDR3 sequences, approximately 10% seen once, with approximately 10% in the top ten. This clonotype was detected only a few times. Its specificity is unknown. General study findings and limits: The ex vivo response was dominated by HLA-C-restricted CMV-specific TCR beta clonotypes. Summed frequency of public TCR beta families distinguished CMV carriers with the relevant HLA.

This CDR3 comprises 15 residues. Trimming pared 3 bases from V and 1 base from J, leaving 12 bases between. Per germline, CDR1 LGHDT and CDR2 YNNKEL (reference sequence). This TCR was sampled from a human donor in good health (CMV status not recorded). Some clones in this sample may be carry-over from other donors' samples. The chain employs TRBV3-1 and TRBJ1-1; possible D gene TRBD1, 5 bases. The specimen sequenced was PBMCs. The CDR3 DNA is TGTGCCAGCAGCCACGGTGGGGCGGGGAACACTGAAGCTTTCTTT. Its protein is CASSHGGAGNTEAFF. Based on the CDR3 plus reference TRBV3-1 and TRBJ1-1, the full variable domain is DTAVSQTPKYLVTQMGNDKSIKCEQNLGHDTMYWYKQDSKKFLKIMFSYNNKELIINETVPNRFSPKSPDKAHLNLHINSLELGDSAVYFCASSHGGAGNTEAFFGQGTRLTVV.